This is a list of T cell receptor beta chains from one sample in a study of long-term antiretroviral therapy in people with HIV. Generated by immunoSEQ multiplex PCR, the TCRdb table keeps only in-frame clones and is missing some. Of 20,000 to 25,000 clones listed, roughly four fifths are singletons. Sequencing used unsorted PBMCs, obtained 0.2 years after starting antiretroviral therapy. These receptors originate from a woman aged 25 to 39 with HIV. CDR3s include the opening cysteine and the closing phenylalanine or tryptophan. D genes are given only for firm matches. Clone sizes are given selectively: once, few, many, or a class where the clone is expanded.

J	D	size	V	CDR3	DNA
TRBJ1-1	.	.	TRBV25-1	CASSEFGEAFF	TGTGCCAGCAGTGAATTCGGGGAAGCTTTCTTT
TRBJ1-2	TRBD1	.	TRBV14	CASSQGQDWGYTF	TGTGCCAGCAGCCAGGGACAGGACTGGGGCTACACCTTC
TRBJ1-1	.	.	TRBV11-3	CASSLRGKNTEAFF	TGTGCCAGCAGCTTACGAGGGAAGAACACTGAAGCTTTCTTT
TRBJ2-2	TRBD2	.	TRBV4-2	CASSQDPWGGTNTGELFF	TGTGCCAGCAGCCAAGATCCTTGGGGGGGGACGAACACCGGGGAGCTGTTTTTT
TRBJ1-1	TRBD1	few	TRBV27	CASSRTGTMNTEAFF	TGTGCCAGCAGCCGGACAGGGACCATGAACACTGAAGCTTTCTTT
TRBJ1-2	.	.	TRBV6-1	CASSETGTF	TGTGCCAGCAGTGAAACCGGGACCTTC
TRBJ1-1	.	.	TRBV7-6	CASSLGKANTEAFF	TGTGCCAGCAGCTTAGGAAAAGCGAACACTGAAGCTTTCTTT
TRBJ1-5	.	.	TRBV5-1	CASSLASGTNQPQHF	TGCGCCAGCAGCTTGGCTTCAGGCACCAATCAGCCCCAGCATTTT
TRBJ1-6	TRBD1	.	TRBV5-1	CASSLVIGGQGSPLHF	TGCGCCAGCAGCTTGGTGATAGGGGGCCAAGGATCACCCCTCCACTTT
TRBJ2-7	.	.	TRBV9	CASSATPGTLEQYF	TGTGCCAGCAGCGCCACACCAGGGACTTTAGAGCAGTACTTC
TRBJ2-3	TRBD2	.	TRBV5-4	CASGTTSGGGPDTQYF	TGTGCCAGCGGAACCACTAGCGGGGGTGGTCCAGATACGCAGTATTTT
TRBJ2-1	.	.	TRBV5-1	CASSPTGYEQFF	TGCGCCAGCAGCCCCACGGGGTATGAGCAGTTCTTC
TRBJ1-1	.	.	TRBV30	CASCSAWGLMNTEAFF	TGTGCCTCTTGTTCGGCGTGGGGCCTCATGAACACTGAAGCTTTCTTT
TRBJ1-1	.	.	TRBV30	CAWSSGVTTEAFF	TGTGCCTGGAGTTCTGGGGTAACCACTGAAGCTTTCTTT
TRBJ2-5	.	.	TRBV15	CATSRDNRETQYF	TGTGCCACCAGCAGAGATAACCGAGAGACCCAGTACTTC
TRBJ2-2	TRBD1	.	TRBV6-1	CASQTGLNTGELFF	TGTGCCAGCCAGACAGGGCTAAACACCGGGGAGCTGTTTTTT
TRBJ2-1	TRBD2	.	TRBV2	CASNSGLAGEQFF	TGTGCCAGCAACTCGGGACTAGCGGGGGAGCAGTTCTTC
TRBJ1-1	TRBD1	.	TRBV4-2	CASSYTLGTGEKGFF	TGTGCCAGCAGCTACACCCTGGGGACAGGAGAGAAAGGATTCTTT
TRBJ1-1	.	.	TRBV6-6	CASSFGSGRLSTEAFF	TGTGCCAGCAGTTTCGGATCCGGCAGGCTCTCCACTGAAGCTTTCTTT
TRBJ1-1	.	.	TRBV5-1	CASSSPGINTEAFF	TGCGCCAGCAGCTCCCCAGGGATAAACACTGAAGCTTTCTTT
TRBJ2-1	.	.	TRBV5-1	CASSRSGLILYNEQFF	TGCGCCAGCAGCCGATCCGGACTAATTTTGTACAATGAGCAGTTCTTC
TRBJ2-2	TRBD2	once	TRBV15	CATSRESLAGGVTGELFF	TGTGCCACCAGCAGAGAATCCCTCGCGGGGGGCGTCACCGGGGAGCTGTTTTTT
TRBJ1-1	.	.	TRBV2	CASSGDTEAFF	TGTGCCAGCAGTGGGGACACTGAAGCTTTCTTT
TRBJ1-5	.	.	TRBV27	CASSLYSGSNQPQHF	TGTGCCAGCAGTTTGTACTCGGGAAGCAATCAGCCCCAGCATTTT
TRBJ2-1	.	.	TRBV7-2	CASSESPGWGEQFF	TGTGCCAGCAGCGAAAGTCCAGGGTGGGGTGAGCAGTTCTTC
TRBJ1-1	TRBD1	.	TRBV4-1	CASSQSPGTGTRAEAFF	TGCGCCAGCAGCCAAAGTCCCGGGACAGGGACTAGGGCTGAAGCTTTCTTT
TRBJ1-5	.	.	TRBV6-6	CASSSRGSQPQHF	TGTGCCAGCAGTTCTAGGGGTAGTCAGCCCCAGCATTTT
TRBJ1-2	TRBD1	.	TRBV5-1	CASSPGTANYGYTF	TGCGCCAGCAGTCCCGGGACAGCTAACTATGGCTACACCTTC
TRBJ1-3	.	.	TRBV18	CASSPAGSGSGNTIYF	TGTGCCAGCTCACCAGCAGGCTCTGGATCTGGAAACACCATATATTTT
TRBJ2-3	.	.	TRBV7-6	CASSARGATSTDTQYF	TGTGCCAGCAGCGCAAGAGGAGCGACTAGCACAGATACGCAGTATTTT
TRBJ2-2	.	.	TRBV6-4	CASSDTRSAGELFF	TGTGCCAGCAGTGATACTAGATCCGCCGGGGAGCTGTTTTTT
TRBJ1-5	.	.	TRBV19	CASQNAGNQPQHF	TGTGCCAGCCAAAATGCGGGCAATCAGCCCCAGCATTTT
TRBJ1-5	TRBD1	large	TRBV28	CASSRDSFLSNQPQHF	TGTGCCAGCAGTCGGGACAGTTTCTTAAGCAATCAGCCCCAGCATTTT
TRBJ1-1	.	.	TRBV9	CASSPLGGPGEAFF	TGTGCCAGCAGCCCCCTGGGGGGGCCTGGTGAAGCTTTCTTT
TRBJ1-1	TRBD1	.	TRBV19	CASFFGTGVTEAFF	TGTGCCAGCTTTTTCGGGACAGGGGTGACTGAAGCTTTCTTT
TRBJ2-5	TRBD1	.	TRBV7-2	CASSLPRDRGRETQYF	TGTGCCAGCAGCTTACCTCGGGACAGGGGAAGGGAGACCCAGTACTTC
TRBJ2-1	TRBD2	.	TRBV19	CASSIGRTSGYNEQFF	TGTGCCAGTAGTATCGGCAGGACTAGCGGATACAATGAGCAGTTCTTC
TRBJ2-3	.	.	TRBV7-3	CASSLTAGASPRTDTQYF	TGTGCCAGCAGCTTAACAGCTGGGGCATCGCCTCGCACAGATACGCAGTATTTT
TRBJ2-3	.	.	TRBV27	CASSLAGPTDTQYF	TGTGCCAGCAGTTTAGCGGGGCCCACAGATACGCAGTATTTT
TRBJ2-1	TRBD2	.	TRBV2	CASRKLAGGVSNEQFF	TGTGCCAGCAGGAAACTAGCGGGGGGGGTGAGCAATGAGCAGTTCTTC
TRBJ1-2	.	few	TRBV10-2	CASSESWGGGDGYTF	TGCGCCAGCAGTGAGTCCTGGGGCGGAGGCGATGGCTACACCTTC